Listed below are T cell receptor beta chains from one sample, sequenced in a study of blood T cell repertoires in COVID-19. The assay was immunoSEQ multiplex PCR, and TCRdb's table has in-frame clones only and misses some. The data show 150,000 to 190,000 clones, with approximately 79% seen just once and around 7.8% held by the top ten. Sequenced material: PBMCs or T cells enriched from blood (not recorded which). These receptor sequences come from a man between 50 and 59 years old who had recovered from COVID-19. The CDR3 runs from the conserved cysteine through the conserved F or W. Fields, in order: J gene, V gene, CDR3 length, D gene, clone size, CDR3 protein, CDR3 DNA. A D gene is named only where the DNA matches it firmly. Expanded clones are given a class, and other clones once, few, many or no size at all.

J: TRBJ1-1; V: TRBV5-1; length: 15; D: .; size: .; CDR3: CASSLGIGGPYVAFF; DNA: TGCGCCAGCAGCTTGGGGATCGGGGGTCCGTACGTAGCTTTCTTT
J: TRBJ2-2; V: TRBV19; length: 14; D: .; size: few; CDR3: CASSILGDTGELFF; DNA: TGTGCCAGTAGTATTTTGGGAGACACCGGGGAGCTGTTTTTT
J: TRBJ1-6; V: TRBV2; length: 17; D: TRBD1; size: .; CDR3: CASSEGTGRRRNSPLHF; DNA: TGTGCCAGCAGTGAGGGGACAGGCCGACGGCGTAATTCACCCCTCCACTTT
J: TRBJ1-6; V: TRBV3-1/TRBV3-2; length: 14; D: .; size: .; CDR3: CASSLSGQTSPLHF; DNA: TGTGCCAGCAGCCTTTCCGGACAGACCTCACCCCTCCACTTT
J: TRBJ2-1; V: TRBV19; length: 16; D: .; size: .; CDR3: CASSTGGTLSYNEQFF; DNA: TGTGCCAGTAGTACTGGTGGGACACTATCCTACAATGAGCAGTTCTTC
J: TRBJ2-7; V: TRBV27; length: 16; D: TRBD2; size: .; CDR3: CASKLQVGTSPYEQYF; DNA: TGTGCCAGCAAACTCCAGGTCGGGACTAGCCCCTACGAGCAGTACTTC
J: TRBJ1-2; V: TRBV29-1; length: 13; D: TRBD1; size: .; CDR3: CSARQGLYYGYTF; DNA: TGCAGCGCCCGACAGGGACTTTACTATGGCTACACCTTC
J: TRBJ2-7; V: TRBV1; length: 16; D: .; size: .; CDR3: CTSSQDAGGHSYEQYF; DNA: TGCACCAGCAGCCAAGATGCTGGGGGCCACTCCTACGAGCAGTACTTC
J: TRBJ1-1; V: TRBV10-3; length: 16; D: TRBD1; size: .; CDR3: CAISEPGTGGRTEAFF; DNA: TGTGCCATCAGTGAACCCGGGACAGGGGGAAGGACTGAAGCTTTCTTT
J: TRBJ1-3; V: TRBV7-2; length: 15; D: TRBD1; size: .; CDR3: CASSSDRGSGNTIYF; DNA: TGTGCCAGCAGCTCCGACAGGGGCTCTGGAAACACCATATATTTT
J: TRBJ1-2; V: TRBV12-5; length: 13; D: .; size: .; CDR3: CASGSGGIDGYTF; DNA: TGTGCTAGTGGGTCGGGGGGTATCGATGGCTACACCTTC
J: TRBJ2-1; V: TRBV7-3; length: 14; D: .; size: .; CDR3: CASNPGLETNEQFF; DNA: TGTGCCAGCAATCCCGGTCTAGAAACGAATGAGCAGTTCTTC
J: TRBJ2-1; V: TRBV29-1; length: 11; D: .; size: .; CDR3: CSVAGVGEQFF; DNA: TGCAGCGTTGCGGGGGTAGGTGAGCAGTTCTTC
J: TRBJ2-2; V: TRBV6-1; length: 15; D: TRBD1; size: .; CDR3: CASSEDRGPGGELFF; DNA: TGTGCCAGCAGTGAGGACAGGGGGCCAGGTGGGGAGCTGTTTTTT
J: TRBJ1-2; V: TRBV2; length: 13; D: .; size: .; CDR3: CASSVVEGDGYTF; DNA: TGTGCCAGCAGTGTTGTGGAGGGAGATGGCTACACCTTC
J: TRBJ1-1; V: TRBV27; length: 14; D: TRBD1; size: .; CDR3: CASSYGTGGTEAFF; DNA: TGTGCCAGCAGTTATGGGACAGGGGGGACTGAAGCTTTCTTT
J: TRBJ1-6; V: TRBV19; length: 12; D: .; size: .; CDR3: CASRSEGTPLHF; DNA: TGTGCCAGTAGGTCAGAGGGAACTCCCCTCCACTTT
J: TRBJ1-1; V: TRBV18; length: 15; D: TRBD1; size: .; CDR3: CASSPTGGMNTEAFF; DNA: TGTGCCAGCTCACCGACAGGGGGAATGAACACTGAAGCTTTCTTT
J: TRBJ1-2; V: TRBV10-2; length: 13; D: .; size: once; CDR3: CASAPGQNYGYTF; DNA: TGCGCCAGCGCCCCGGGACAAAACTATGGCTACACCTTC
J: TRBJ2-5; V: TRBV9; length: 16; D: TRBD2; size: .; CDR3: CASSVLAGGQRETQYF; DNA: TGTGCCAGCAGCGTACTAGCGGGGGGGCAGAGGGAGACCCAGTACTTC
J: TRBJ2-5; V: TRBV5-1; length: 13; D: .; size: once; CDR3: CASSGAQRTTQYF; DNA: TGCGCCAGCAGCGGGGCTCAGCGTACGACCCAGTACTTC
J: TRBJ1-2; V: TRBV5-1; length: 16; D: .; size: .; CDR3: CASSRATGLPVGGYTF; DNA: TGCGCCAGCAGCAGAGCAACCGGACTCCCGGTGGGAGGCTACACCTTC
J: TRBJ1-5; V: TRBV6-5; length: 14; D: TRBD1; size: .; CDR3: CASRGTGGNQPQHF; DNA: TGTGCCAGCCGCGGGACAGGGGGTAATCAGCCCCAGCATTTT
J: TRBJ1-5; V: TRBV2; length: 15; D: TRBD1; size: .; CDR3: CASSEATGGWQPQHF; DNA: TGTGCCAGCAGTGAAGCGACAGGGGGCTGGCAGCCCCAGCATTTT